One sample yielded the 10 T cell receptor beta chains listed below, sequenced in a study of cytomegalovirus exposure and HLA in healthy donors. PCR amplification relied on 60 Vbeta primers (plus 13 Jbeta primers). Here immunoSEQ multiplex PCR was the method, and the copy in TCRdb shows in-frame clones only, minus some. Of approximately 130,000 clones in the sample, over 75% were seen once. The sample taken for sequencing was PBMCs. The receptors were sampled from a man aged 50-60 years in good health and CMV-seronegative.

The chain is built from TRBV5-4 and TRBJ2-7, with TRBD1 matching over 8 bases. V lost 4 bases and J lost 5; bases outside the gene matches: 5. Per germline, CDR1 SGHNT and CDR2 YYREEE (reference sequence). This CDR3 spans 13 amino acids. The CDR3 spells CASSVDRANEQYF. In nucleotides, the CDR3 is TGTGCCAGCAGCGTGGACAGGGCAAACGAGCAGTACTTC.

The CDR3 nucleotides read TGTGCCAGCAGCCCGGTAGGCGGGGTGGTTTCTGAGCAGTACTTC. As protein: CASSPVGGVVSEQYF. The rearrangement uses TRBV11-2 and TRBJ2-7, with D tentatively TRBD2 (6 bases). The germline V gene has CDR1 SGHAT and CDR2 FQNNGV. The CDR3 extends over 15 amino acids. V lost 5 bases, J lost 7 bases, and 21 bases lay in between.

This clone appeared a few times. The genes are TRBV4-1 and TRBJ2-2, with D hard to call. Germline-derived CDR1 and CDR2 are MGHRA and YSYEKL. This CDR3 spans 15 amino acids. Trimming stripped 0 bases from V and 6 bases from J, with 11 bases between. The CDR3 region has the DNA TGCGCCAGCAGCCAAGAGGCCCCGGGTCCCGGGGAGCTGTTTTTT. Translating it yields CASSQEAPGPGELFF.

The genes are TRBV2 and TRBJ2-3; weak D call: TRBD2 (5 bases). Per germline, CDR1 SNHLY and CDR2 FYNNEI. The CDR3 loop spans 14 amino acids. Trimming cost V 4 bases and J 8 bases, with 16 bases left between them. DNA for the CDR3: TGTGCCAGCAGTGGAGAAGCGGTGCCCGGTACGCAGTATTTT. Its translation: CASSGEAVPGTQYF.

The DNA of the CDR3 is TGTGCCAGTACCGACCCCGGGAGGATCTATGGCTACACCTTC. Translating it yields CASTDPGRIYGYTF. This chain links TRBV19 with TRBJ1-2; D not certain. Germline assignment: CDR1 LNHDA and CDR2 SQIVND (reference sequence). V shed 7 bases and J shed 4 bases, with 16 bases lying between them. CDR3 length: 14 amino acids.

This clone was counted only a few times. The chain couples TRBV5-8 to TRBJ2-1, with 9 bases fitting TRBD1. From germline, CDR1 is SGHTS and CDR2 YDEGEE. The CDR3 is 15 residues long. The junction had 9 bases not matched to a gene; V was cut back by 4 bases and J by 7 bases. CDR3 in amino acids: CASSEQGAGKNEQFF. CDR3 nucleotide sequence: TGTGCCAGCAGCGAACAGGGGGCCGGAAAAAATGAGCAGTTCTTC.

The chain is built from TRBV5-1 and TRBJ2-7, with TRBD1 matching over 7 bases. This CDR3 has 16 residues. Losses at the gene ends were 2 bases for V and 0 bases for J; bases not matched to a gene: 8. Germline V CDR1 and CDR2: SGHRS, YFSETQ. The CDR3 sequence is CASSFRQGPSSYEQYF. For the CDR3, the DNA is TGCGCCAGCAGCTTCCGACAGGGCCCTAGCTCCTACGAGCAGTACTTC.

The CDR3 DNA sequence: TGTGCCACCAGCAGCGGGACTATCACAGATACGCAGTATTTT. This translates into CATSSGTITDTQYF. V gene TRBV15 combines with J gene TRBJ2-3; 7 bases align to TRBD2. CDR1 and CDR2 from the germline V gene are LNHNV and YYDKDF (reference sequence). The J segment lost 2 bases and the V segment lost 3 bases, leaving 2 bases of the junction unmatched. The CDR3 totals 14 residues.

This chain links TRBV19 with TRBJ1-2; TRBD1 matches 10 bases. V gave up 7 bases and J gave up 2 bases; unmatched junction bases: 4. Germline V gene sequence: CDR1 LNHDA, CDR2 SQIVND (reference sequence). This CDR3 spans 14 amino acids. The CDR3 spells CASKRDRGNYGYTF. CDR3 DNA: TGTGCCAGTAAACGGGACAGGGGAAACTATGGCTACACCTTC.

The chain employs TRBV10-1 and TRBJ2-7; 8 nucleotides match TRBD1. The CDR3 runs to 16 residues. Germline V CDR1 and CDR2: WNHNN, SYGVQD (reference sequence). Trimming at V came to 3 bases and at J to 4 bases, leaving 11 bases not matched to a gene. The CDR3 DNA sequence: TGCGCCAGCAGTGACCCTGGACAGGGAGGTTCTTACGAGCAGTACTTC. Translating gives CASSDPGQGGSYEQYF.